The source of this T cell receptor (beta chain) is a study of shared clonotypes between healthy human individuals. The study, taken as a whole, reports: Investigators collected only blood, and repertoires in tissues likely differ. The authors expected sequencing depth to affect clonotype sharing among donors.

TCRdb's copy holds only in-frame clones and misses some; the assay was immunoSEQ multiplex PCR. The data contain 100,000 to 130,000 clones, 55% to 70% of them seen just once; the ten biggest clones take up about 24%. Germline V lookup: CDR1 SGHKS, CDR2 YYEKEE (reference sequence). The CDR3 has 14 amino acids. Trimming at V came to 0 bases and at J to 5 bases, leaving 5 bases not matched to a gene. As regards this clone: Its antigen is still unknown.

Material: memory CD8+ T cells sorted from blood. Noted subset: CD45RO+ cells pooled with CCR7-negative TemRA cells. This clonotype was sampled from a woman aged 25 to 45 in good health. The V call is TRBV5-5, the J call TRBJ2-7, with 7 bases fitting TRBD1. The CDR3 loop reads CASSLATGDDEQYF. The CDR3 nucleotides read TGTGCCAGCAGCTTGGCCACAGGGGATGACGAGCAGTACTTC.